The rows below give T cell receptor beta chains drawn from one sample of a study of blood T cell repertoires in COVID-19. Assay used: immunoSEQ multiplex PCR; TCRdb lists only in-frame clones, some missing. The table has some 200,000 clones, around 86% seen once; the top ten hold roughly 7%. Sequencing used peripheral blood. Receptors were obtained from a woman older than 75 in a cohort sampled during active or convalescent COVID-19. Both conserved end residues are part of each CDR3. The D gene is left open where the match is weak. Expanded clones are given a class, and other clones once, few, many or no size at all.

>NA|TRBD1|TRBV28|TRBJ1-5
TGTGCCAGCAACCTCCGGACAGGGGGATTTCAGCCCCAGCATTTT
CASNLRTGGFQPQHF
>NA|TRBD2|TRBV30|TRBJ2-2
TGTGCCTGGAGAAACCGCGGGGGGGCAACGTCCGGGGAGCTGTTTTTT
CAWRNRGGATSGELFF
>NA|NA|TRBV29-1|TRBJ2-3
TGCAGCGTTGATCCAGGGGAAACAGATACGCAGTATTTT
CSVDPGETDTQYF
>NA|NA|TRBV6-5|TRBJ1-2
TGTGCCAGCAGTTCCGAGCGGGGATCCAACTATGGCTACACCTTC
CASSSERGSNYGYTF
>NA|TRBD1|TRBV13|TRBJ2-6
TGTGCCAGCAGCGGACGGACAGGGCGGGGGGCCAACGTCCTGACTTTC
CASSGRTGRGANVLTF
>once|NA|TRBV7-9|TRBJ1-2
TGTGCCAGCAGCCCAGGCTACAGGGCCTCTCACTATGGCTACACCTTC
CASSPGYRASHYGYTF
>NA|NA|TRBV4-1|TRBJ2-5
TGCGCCAGCAGCCGAAATAACAGGGCTCAAGAGACCCAGTACTTC
CASSRNNRAQETQYF
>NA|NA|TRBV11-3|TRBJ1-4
TGTGCCAGCAGCCCCCAGGGATTTGCAACTAATGAAAAACTGTTTTTT
CASSPQGFATNEKLFF
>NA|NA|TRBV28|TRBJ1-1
TGTGCCAGCAGTTTGGGGGGGCGACCAGCAGAAGCTTTCTTT
CASSLGGRPAEAFF
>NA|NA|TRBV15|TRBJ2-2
TGTGCCACCAGCAGCCTGGGAAAGGGGACCGGGGAGCTGTTTTTT
CATSSLGKGTGELFF
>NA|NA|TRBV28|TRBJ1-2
TGTGCCAGCAGTTATGAGGGTCGGCATGGCTACACCTTC
CASSYEGRHGYTF